The present T cell receptor beta chain was sequenced within a study of T cell responses to AZD1222 COVID-19 vaccine. Here immunoSEQ multiplex PCR was the method, and the copy in TCRdb shows in-frame clones only, minus some. Of 60,000 to 80,000 clones listed, 80% to 90% are singletons. This CDR3 is 13 amino acids long. Germline V gives CDR1 SNHLY, CDR2 FYNNEI. After removal of 6 bases from V and 6 bases from J, the junction contained 6 bases not matched to a gene. The chain employs TRBV2 and TRBJ2-7, with 9 positions matching TRBD1. The sample consisted of peripheral blood, taken on day 0 of AZD1222 vaccination. This sequence originates from an adult in good health. In DNA form, the CDR3 reads TGTGCCAGCAGAGAACAGGGGGCTGGCGAGCAGTACTTC. It is translated as CASREQGAGEQYF.